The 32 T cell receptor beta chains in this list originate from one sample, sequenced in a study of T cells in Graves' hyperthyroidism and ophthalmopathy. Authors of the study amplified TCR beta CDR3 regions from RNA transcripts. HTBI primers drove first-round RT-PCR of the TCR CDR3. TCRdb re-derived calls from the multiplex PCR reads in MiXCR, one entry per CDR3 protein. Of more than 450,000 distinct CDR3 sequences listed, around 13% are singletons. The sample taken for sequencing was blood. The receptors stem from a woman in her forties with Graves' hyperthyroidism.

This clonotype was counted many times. CDR3 loop: CASRFSGGHTEAFF. The CDR3 DNA follows: TGTGCCAGCAGGTTTAGCGGGGGGCACACTGAAGCTTTCTTT. The chain combines TRBV28 with TRBJ1-1, with D possibly TRBD1 on 6 matching bases. V was cut by 6 bases and J by 3 bases, with 14 bases left in between. The CDR3 totals 14 residues. From germline, CDR1 is MDHEN and CDR2 SYDVKM.

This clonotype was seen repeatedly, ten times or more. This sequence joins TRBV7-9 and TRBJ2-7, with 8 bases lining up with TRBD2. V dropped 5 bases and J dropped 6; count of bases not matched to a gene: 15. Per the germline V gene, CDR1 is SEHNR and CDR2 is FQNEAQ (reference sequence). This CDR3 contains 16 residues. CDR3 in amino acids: CASSTPAGGWVLEQYF. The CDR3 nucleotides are TGTGCCAGCAGCACACCGGCGGGAGGTTGGGTTCTCGAGCAGTACTTC.

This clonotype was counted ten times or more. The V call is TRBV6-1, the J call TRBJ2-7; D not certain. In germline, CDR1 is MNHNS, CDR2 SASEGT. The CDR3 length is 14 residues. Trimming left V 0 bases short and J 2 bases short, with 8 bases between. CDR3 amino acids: CASSEAQYPYEQYF. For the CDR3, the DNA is TGTGCCAGCAGTGAAGCACAGTATCCCTACGAGCAGTACTTC.

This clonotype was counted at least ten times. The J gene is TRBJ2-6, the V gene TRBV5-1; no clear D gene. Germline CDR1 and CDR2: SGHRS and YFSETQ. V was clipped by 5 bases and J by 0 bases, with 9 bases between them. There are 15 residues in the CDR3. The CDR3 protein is CASSPPDSGANVLTF. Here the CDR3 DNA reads TGCGCCAGCAGTCCCCCAGACTCTGGGGCCAACGTCCTGACTTTC.

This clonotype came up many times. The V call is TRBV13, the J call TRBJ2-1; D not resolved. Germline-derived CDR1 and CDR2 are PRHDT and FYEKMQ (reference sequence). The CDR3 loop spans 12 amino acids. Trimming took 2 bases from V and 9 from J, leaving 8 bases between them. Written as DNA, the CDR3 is TGTGCCAGCAGCTTATCAGGTAGTGAGCAGTTCTTC. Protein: CASSLSGSEQFF.

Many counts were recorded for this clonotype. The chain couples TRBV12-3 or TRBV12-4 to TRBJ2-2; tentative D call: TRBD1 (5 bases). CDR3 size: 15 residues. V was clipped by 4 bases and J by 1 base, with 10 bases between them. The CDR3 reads CASSSPGQNTGELFF. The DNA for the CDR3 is TGTGCCAGCAGTTCGCCAGGACAGAACACCGGGGAGCTGTTTTTT.

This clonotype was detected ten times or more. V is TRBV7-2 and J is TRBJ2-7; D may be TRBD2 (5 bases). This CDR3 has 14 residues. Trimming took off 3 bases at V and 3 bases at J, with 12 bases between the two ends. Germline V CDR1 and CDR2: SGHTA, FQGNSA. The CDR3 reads CASSFGGLLYEQYF. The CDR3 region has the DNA TGTGCCAGCAGCTTTGGAGGTCTACTCTACGAGCAGTACTTC.

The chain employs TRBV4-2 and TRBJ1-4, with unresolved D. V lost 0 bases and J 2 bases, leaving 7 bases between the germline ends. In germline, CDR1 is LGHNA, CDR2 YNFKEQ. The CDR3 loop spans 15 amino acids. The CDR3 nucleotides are TGTGCCAGCAGCCAAGATAGAGATACTAATGAAAAACTGTTTTTT. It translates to CASSQDRDTNEKLFF.

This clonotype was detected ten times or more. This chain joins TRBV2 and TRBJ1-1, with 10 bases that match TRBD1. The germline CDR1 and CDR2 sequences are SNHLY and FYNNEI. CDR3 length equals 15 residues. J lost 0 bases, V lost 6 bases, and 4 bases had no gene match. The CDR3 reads CASSWGTGVNTEAFF. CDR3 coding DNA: TGTGCCAGCAGCTGGGGGACAGGGGTGAACACTGAAGCTTTCTTT.

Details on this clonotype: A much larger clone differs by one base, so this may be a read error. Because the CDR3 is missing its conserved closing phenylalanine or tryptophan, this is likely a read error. The CDR3 here is CASSKSGRARNEQFL. The CDR3 DNA sequence: TGTGCCAGCAGCAAAAGCGGGAGGGCTAGAAATGAGCAGTTCCTC. This chain links TRBV7-6 with TRBJ2-1; 10 bases align to TRBD2. The germline V gene encodes CDR1 SGHVS and CDR2 FNYEAQ. Unmatched junction bases numbered 8, after V lost 5 bases and J lost 7 bases. This CDR3 is built from 15 residues.

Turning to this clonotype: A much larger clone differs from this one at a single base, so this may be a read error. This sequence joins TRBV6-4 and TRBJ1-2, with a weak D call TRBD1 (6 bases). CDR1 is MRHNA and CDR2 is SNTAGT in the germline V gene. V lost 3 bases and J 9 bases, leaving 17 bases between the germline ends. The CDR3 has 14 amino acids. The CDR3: CASSEDGGRGCYTF. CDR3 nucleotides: TGTGCCAGCAGTGAAGACGGGGGCAGGGGATGCTACACCTTC.

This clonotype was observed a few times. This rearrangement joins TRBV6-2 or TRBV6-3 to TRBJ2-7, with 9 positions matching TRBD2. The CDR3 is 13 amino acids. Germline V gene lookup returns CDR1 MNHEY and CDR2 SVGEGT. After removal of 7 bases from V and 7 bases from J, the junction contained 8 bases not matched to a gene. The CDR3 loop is CASNLAGGREQYF. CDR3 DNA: TGTGCCAGCAACTTGGCGGGAGGGCGGGAGCAGTACTTC.

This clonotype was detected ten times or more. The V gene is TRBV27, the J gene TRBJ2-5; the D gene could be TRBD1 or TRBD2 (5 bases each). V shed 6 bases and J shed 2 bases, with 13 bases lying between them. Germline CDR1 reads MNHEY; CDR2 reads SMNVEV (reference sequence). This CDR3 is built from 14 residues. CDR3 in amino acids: CASSTTWGQETQYF. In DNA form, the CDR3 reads TGTGCCAGCAGCACTACCTGGGGGCAAGAGACCCAGTACTTC.

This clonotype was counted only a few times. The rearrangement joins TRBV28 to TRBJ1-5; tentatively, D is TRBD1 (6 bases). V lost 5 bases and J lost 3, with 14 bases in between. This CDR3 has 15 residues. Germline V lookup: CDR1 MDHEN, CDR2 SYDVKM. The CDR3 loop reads CASSPQRGYNQPQHF. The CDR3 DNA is TGTGCCAGCAGTCCCCAGAGGGGGTACAATCAGCCCCAGCATTTT.

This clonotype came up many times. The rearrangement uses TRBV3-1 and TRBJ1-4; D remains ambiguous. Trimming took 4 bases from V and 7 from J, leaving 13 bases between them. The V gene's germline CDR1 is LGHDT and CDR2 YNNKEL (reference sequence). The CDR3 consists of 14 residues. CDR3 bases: TGTGCCAGCAGCCCCCGGGCCGCGTCTGAAAAACTGTTTTTT. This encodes CASSPRAASEKLFF.

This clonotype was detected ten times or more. The CDR3 reads CASSLVPSGNYEQYF. The CDR3, as DNA: TGTGCCAGCAGCTTAGTACCTAGCGGGAACTACGAGCAGTACTTC. The chain uses TRBV11-2 and TRBJ2-7; 9 bases are shared with TRBD2. Germline CDR1 SGHAT, CDR2 FQNNGV. V lost 1 base, J lost 3 bases, and 4 bases stayed unmatched. The CDR3 is 15 amino acids.

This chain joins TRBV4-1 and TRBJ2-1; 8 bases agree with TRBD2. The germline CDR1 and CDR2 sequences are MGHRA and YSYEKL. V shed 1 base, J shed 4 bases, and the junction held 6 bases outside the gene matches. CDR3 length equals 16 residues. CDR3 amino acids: CASSQVPGLVYNEQFF. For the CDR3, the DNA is TGCGCCAGCAGCCAAGTCCCGGGACTAGTTTACAATGAGCAGTTCTTC.

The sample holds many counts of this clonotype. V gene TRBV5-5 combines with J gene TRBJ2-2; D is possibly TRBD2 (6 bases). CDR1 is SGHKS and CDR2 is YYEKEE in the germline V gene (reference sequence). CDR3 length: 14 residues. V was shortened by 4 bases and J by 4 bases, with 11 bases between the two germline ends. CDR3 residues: CASSGRQVTGELFF. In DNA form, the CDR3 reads TGTGCCAGCAGCGGGAGGCAGGTCACCGGGGAGCTGTTTTTT.

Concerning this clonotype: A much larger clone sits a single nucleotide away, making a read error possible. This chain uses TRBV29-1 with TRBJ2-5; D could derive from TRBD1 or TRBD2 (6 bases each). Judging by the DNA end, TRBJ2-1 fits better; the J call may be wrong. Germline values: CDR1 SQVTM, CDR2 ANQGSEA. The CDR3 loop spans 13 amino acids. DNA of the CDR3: TGCAGCGTACCACAGGGATCTCGGGAGACCCAGTTCTTC. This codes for CSVPQGSRETQFF.

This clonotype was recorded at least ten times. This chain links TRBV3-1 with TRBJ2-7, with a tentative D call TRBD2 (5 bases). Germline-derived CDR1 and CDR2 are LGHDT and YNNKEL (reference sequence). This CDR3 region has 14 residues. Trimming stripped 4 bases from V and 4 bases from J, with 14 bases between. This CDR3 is CASSPSRRTYEQYF. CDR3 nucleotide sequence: TGTGCCAGCAGCCCTTCCAGGAGGACGTACGAGCAGTACTTC.

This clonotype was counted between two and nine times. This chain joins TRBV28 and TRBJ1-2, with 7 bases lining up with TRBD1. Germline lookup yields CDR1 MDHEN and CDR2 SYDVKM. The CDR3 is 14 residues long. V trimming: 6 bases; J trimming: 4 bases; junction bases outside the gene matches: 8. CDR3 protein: CASSPGQMIYGYTF. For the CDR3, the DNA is TGTGCCAGCAGCCCGGGACAGATGATCTATGGCTACACCTTC.

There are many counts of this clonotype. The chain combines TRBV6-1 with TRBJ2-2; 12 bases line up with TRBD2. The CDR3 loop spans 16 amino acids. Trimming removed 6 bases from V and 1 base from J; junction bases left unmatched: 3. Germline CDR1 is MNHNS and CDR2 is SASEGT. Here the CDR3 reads CASRSLAGGNTGELFF. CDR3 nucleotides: TGTGCCAGCAGGTCACTAGCGGGAGGGAACACCGGGGAGCTGTTTTTT.

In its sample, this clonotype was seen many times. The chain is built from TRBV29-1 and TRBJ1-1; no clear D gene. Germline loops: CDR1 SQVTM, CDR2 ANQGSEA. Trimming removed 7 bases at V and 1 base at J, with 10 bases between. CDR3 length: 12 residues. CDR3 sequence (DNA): TGCAGCGGAGGCGGCCGGAACACTGAAGCTTTCTTT. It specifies CSGGGRNTEAFF.

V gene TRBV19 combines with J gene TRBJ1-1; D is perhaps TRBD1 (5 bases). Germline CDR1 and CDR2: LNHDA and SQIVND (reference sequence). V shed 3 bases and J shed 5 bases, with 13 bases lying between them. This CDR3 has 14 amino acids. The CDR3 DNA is TGTGCCAGTAGTATTAATGGGGGGAATACTGAAGCTTTCTTT. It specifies CASSINGGNTEAFF. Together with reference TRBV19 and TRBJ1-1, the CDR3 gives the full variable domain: DGGITQSPKYLFRKEGQNVTLSCEQNLNHDAMYWYRQDPGQGLRLIYYSQIVNDFQKGDIAEGYSVSREKKESFPLTVTSAQKNPTAFYLCASSINGGNTEAFFGQGTRLTVV.

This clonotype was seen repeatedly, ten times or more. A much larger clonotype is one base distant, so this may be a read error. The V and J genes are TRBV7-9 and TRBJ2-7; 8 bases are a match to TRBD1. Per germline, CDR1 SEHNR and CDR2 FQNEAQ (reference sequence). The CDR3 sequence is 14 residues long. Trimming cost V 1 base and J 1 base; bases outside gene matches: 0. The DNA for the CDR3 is TGTGCCAGCAGCTTAGGGGACAGGTCCTACGAGCAGTACTTC. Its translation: CASSLGDRSYEQYF. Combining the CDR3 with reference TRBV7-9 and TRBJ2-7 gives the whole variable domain DTGVSQNPRHKITKRGQNVTFRCDPISEHNRLYWYRQTLGQGPEFLTYFQNEAQLEKSRLLSDRFSAERPKGSFSTLEIQRTEQGDSAMYLCASSLGDRSYEQYFGPGTRLTVT.

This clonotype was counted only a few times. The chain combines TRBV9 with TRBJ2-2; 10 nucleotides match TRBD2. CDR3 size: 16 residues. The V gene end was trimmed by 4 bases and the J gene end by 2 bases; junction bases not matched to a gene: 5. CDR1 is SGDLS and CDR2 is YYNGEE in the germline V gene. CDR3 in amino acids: CASSKSGGVNTGELFF. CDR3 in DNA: TGTGCCAGCAGCAAAAGCGGGGGGGTCAACACCGGGGAGCTGTTTTTT.

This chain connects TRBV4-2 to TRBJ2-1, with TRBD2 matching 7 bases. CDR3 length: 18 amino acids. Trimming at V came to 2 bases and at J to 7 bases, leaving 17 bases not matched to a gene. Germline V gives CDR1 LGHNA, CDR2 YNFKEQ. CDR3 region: CASSQPPFALAVGNEQFF. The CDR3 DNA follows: TGTGCCAGCAGCCAACCACCCTTTGCCCTAGCGGTGGGTAATGAGCAGTTCTTC.

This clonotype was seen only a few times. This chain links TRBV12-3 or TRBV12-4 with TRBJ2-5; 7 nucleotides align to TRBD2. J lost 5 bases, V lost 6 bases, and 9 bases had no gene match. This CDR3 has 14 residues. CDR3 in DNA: TGTGCCAGCAGCGCCCCGCGGGGGAGGGAGACCCAGTACTTC. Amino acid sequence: CASSAPRGRETQYF.

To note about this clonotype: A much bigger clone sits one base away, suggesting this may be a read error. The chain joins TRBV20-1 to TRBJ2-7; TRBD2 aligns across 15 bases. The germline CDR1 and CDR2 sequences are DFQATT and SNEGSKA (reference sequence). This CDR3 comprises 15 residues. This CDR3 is CSASGLAGGSYKQYF. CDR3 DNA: TGCAGTGCTTCGGGACTAGCGGGAGGATCCTACAAGCAGTACTTC.

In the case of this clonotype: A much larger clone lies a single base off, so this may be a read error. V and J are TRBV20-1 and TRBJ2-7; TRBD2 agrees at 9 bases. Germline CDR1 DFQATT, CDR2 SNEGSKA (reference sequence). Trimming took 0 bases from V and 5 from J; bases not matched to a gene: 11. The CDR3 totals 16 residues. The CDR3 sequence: CSARDGRGGRTHEQYF. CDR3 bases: TGCAGTGCTAGAGATGGGCGGGGGGGGCGAACCCACGAGCAGTACTTC.

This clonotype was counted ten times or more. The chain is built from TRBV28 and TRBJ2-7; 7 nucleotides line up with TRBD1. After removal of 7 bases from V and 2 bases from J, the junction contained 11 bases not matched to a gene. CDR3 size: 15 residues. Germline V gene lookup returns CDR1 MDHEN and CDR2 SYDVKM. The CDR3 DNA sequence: TGTGCCAGCATACCACAGGGGAAGGGGACCTACGAGCAGTACTTC. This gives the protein CASIPQGKGTYEQYF.

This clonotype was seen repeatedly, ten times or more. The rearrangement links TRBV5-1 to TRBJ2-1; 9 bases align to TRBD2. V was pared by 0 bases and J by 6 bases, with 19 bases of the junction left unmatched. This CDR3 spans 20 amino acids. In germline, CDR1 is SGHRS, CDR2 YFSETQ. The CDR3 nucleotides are TGCGCCAGCAGCTTGGGGGGCCAATATACGCGGGAGGGCCTTGGCAATGAGCAGTTCTTC. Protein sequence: CASSLGGQYTREGLGNEQFF. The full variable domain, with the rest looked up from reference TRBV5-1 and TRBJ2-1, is KAGVTQTPRYLIKTRGQQVTLSCSPISGHRSVSWYQQTPGQGLQFLFEYFSETQRNKGNFPGRFSGRQFSNSRSEMNVSTLELGDSALYLCASSLGGQYTREGLGNEQFFGPGTRLTVL.